This T cell receptor beta chain was observed in a study of T cells in severe cutaneous drug reactions (dated by TCRdb to the late 2010s). Looking at the study overall: Patients were recruited between about 2011 and 2018 from Taiwan, Thailand and a European registry network. Libraries used iRepertoire multiplex PCR; authors cited a comparison showing similar capture of abundant clonotypes across iRepertoire and 5' RACE methods with or without UMI. Patients in either the acute or the recovery stage provided biological samples, such as blister fluids/cells and PBMC. The study paired bulk TCR sequencing with single-cell sequencing, quantitative PCR validation, functional assays and transgenic mouse experiments. The Naranjo algorithm and the ALDEN drug causality algorithm were used to assign the culprit drug. Only patients with a probable or definite SJS/TEN or DRESS diagnosis by RegiSCAR criteria were enrolled. On the study overall, not on this receptor specifically: A public TCRbeta CDR3, present at a mean of approximately 13% in all seven CBZ-SJS/TEN blister samples, was undetectable or scarce in PBMC from tolerant controls and healthy donors. According to the authors, further study is still needed to determine whether the public TCR generalizes to SJS/TEN caused by other drugs.

Sequenced donors were patients with carbamazepine-induced Stevens-Johnson syndrome or toxic epidermal necrolysis (CBZ-SJS/TEN). Peripheral blood repertoires were obtained from CBZ-SJS/TEN patients of Han Chinese (roughly 5) and European (about six) origin. To look for drug-specific clonotypes, next-generation sequencing was used to profile the T cell receptor repertoires of patients with drug-induced severe cutaneous adverse reactions. RNA was isolated from either blister cells of skin lesions or peripheral blood mononuclear cells. For both bulk and single-cell sequencing, libraries were prepared with the iRepertoire multiplex PCR system using TCR subtype-specific primers. Multiplex PCR using primers aimed at the V, D and J gene regions produced the bulk TCR beta libraries. Roughly 95-500 ng of RNA per sample served as input for bulk TCR library preparation. Bulk TCR beta amplicons were sequenced on an Illumina MiSeq. On the study's bioinformatics: Sample misassignments and low-quality sequencing reads were filtered out during quality control steps. The amino acids lying between the V-gene Y[YFLI]C motif and the J-segment [FW]GXGT motif were defined as CDR3. The IMGT database served as the reference for assigning TRBV and TRBJ genes and CDR3 clonotypes. TRBV expression in each sample was normalized to the mean expression of the same gene in PBMC from about 42 healthy donors. The reads went through TCRdb reprocessing, and each CDR3 protein sequence gets one entry with no DNA. These V and J calls rely on TCRdb rather than the paper's analysis. This sample's table carries some 5,000 distinct CDR3 sequences. The top ten clonotypes cover approximately 15% of the sample.

This clonotype is medium-sized (0.01 to 0.1%) by frequency; its count is not recorded. The clone's antigen remains unknown. The receptor's source is a human donor with a severe cutaneous adverse drug reaction. The sequenced sample was PBMCs.

CDR3 reads: CASSPILGGTEAFF. The chain couples TRBV4-3 to TRBJ1-1; TCRdb gives TRBD1 as the D gene, but with no DNA this cannot be confirmed. CDR1 and CDR2, per the germline V gene, are LGHNA and YSLEER. Spanning cysteine to phenylalanine, the CDR3 consists of 14 amino acids. The record lacks a DNA sequence.